Below, one T cell receptor (beta chain) is given with its context. A much larger clone lies one base from this, so it may be a read error. The sample is drawn from a study of read filtering for tumor transcriptome and immune sequencing. Sampling of bone marrow took place during active disease in every patient. This CDR3 is built from 13 residues. Germline V gene sequence: CDR1 GTSNPN, CDR2 SVGIG (reference sequence). Trimming removed 5 bases at V and 2 bases at J, with 11 bases between. Molecular barcoded adaptors covering alpha/delta and beta/gamma chains were used on about 0.4 ug RNA. Each CDR3 protein is one row after TCRdb ran MiXCR on the reads. The data contain about 35,000 distinct CDR3 sequences, approximately 15% of them seen just once; the ten biggest clones take up 6% to 7%.

The genes are TRBV30 and TRBJ2-3; either TRBD1 or TRBD2 may fit D (5 bases each). Sequenced: a population of CD138-negative cells sorted from bone marrow. The TCR sequence derives from a donor aged 40 or over with multiple myeloma. The CDR3 spells CAWLGTATDTQYF. In nucleotides, the CDR3 is TGTGCCTGGCTGGGGACGGCCACAGATACGCAGTATTTT.